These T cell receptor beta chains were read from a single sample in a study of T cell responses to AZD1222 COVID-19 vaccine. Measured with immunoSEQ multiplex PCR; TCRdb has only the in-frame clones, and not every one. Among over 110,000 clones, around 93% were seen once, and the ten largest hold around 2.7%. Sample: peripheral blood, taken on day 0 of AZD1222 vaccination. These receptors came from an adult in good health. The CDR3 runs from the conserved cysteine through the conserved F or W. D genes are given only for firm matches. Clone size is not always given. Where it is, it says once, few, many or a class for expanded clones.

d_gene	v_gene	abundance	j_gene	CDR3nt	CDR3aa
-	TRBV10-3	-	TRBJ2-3	TGTGCCATCAGTGATAGGAGGGGCAGAACAGATACGCAGTATTTT	CAISDRRGRTDTQYF
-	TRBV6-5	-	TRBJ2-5	TGTGCCAGCAGGGGTCTTCGGGGCGAGACCCAGTACTTC	CASRGLRGETQYF
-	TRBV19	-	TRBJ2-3	TGTGCCAGTAGGGGTGAGGGCCTAGATACGCAGTATTTT	CASRGEGLDTQYF
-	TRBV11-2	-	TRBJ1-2	TGTGCCAGCAGCTTGGCGGATAACTATGGCTACACCTTC	CASSLADNYGYTF
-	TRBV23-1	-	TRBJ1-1	TGCGCCAGCAGTCAAGGTCCATACACTGAAGCTTTCTTT	CASSQGPYTEAFF
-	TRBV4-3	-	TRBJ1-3	TGCGCCAGCAGCCAAGATTTGGGGGGCCTAGGATTCTCTGGAAACACCATATATTTT	CASSQDLGGLGFSGNTIYF
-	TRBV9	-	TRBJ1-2	TGTGCCAGCAGCCCAGAGCCAGGGTATGGCTACACCTTC	CASSPEPGYGYTF
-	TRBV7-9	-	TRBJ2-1	TGTGCCAGCAGCAGCCTAGGGGGACGCAGAGGAACCTACAATGAGCAGTTCTTC	CASSSLGGRRGTYNEQFF
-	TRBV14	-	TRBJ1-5	TGTGCCAGCAGCCCCGGCGGGGATCAGCCCCAGCATTTT	CASSPGGDQPQHF
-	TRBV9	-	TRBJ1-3	TGTGCCAGCAGCGTAGCGACAACCGACTACTCTGGAAACACCATATATTTT	CASSVATTDYSGNTIYF
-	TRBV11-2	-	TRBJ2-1	TGTGCCAGCAGCCCATCGAGATCCTACAATGAGCAGTTCTTC	CASSPSRSYNEQFF
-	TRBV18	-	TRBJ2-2	TGTGCCAGCTCAACTATGGACAGCACCGGGGAGCTGTTTTTT	CASSTMDSTGELFF
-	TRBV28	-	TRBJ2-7	TGTGCCAGCGCCAGAGATCAGTCCTACGAGCAGTACTTC	CASARDQSYEQYF
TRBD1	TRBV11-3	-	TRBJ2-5	TGTGCCAGCAGCACAGGGACAGAGGAGACCCAGTACTTC	CASSTGTEETQYF
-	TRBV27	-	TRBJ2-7	TGTGCCAGCAGTTTCGGCGCGGGGATGTACGAGCAGTACTTC	CASSFGAGMYEQYF
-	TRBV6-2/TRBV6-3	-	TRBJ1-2	TGTGCCAGCAGTTCCGTACGGGATGCTCATGGCTACACCTTC	CASSSVRDAHGYTF
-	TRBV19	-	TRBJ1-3	TGTGCCAGTAGTATGGTGGCCTCTGGAAACACCATATATTTT	CASSMVASGNTIYF
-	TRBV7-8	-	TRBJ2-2	TGTGCCAGCAGCTTAGTAGGGGGGGAGCTGTTTTTT	CASSLVGGELFF
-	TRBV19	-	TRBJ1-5	TGTGCCAGTAGTGAGGAGGGCTGGGAGCCCCAGCATTTT	CASSEEGWEPQHF
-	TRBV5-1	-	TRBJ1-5	TGCGCCAGCAGCTCCGACACGGGGGGTAATCAGCCCCAGCATTTT	CASSSDTGGNQPQHF
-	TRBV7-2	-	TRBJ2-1	TGTGCCAGCAGCTTAGCGCCAGGGGTGCAGTTCTTC	CASSLAPGVQFF
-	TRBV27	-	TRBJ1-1	TGTGCCAGCAGTTTATCCCTTTTAGGGAACACTGAAGCTTTCTTT	CASSLSLLGNTEAFF
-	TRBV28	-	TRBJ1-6	TGTGCCAGCAGTTTCACTCCCTCTGATTCACCCCTCCACTTT	CASSFTPSDSPLHF
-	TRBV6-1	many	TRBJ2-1	TGTGCCAGCAGTGAAAGCGGAACGACCTACAATGAGCAGTTCTTC	CASSESGTTYNEQFF
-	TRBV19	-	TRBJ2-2	TGTGCCAGCCACCGGACGGTCTTGGACGGGGAGCTGTTTTTT	CASHRTVLDGELFF